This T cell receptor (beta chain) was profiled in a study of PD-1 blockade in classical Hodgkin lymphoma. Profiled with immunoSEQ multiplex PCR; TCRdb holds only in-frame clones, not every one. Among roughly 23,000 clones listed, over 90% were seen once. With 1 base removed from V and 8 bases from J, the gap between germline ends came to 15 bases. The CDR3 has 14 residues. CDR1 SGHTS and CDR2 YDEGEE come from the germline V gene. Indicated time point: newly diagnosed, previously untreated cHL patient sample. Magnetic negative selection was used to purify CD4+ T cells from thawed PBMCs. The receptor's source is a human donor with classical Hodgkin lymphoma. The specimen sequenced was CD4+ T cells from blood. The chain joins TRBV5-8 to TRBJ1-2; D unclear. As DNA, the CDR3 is TGTGCCAGCAGCTTGTTAGGCCCCAGTATCGGCTACACCTTC. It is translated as CASSLLGPSIGYTF.